The clone carrying this T cell receptor (beta chain) was found a few times. Antigen: not known. Investigators reverse transcribed all isolated RNA, so they sequenced expressed TCRB transcripts. Method: immunoSEQ multiplex PCR; TCRdb's copy keeps in-frame clones and lacks some. The data contain hundreds of thousands of clones, less than 20% of them singletons. These data belong to a study of beta chain features in type 1 diabetes. Study information: The study examined about 110,000,000 sorted cells across all samples.

Study results and caveats: When VDJ junctions were examined, type 1 diabetes patients showed fewer insertions and more deletions. For patients, the naive, central memory and Treg TCRB repertoires appeared more alike than for healthy donors.

CDR3 size: 14 residues. Germline-derived CDR1 and CDR2 are SGHDN and FVKESK. Trimming cost V 4 bases and J 6 bases, with 15 bases left between them. Sorting produced populations that all topped 95% purity. The specimen sequenced was naive CD4+ T cells from blood. The sequence was obtained from a man between 18 and 29 years old in good health. The chain is built from TRBV14 and TRBJ1-2; no firm D call. This CDR3 is CASSLTWNSDGYTF. CDR3 coding DNA: TGTGCCAGCAGCCTGACGTGGAATTCGGATGGCTACACCTTC.